This TCR beta chain was retrieved from a study of cytomegalovirus exposure and HLA in healthy donors. There are 15 residues in the CDR3. Germline V lookup: CDR1 MNHEY, CDR2 SVGAGI. Trimming shortened V by 0 bases and J by 0 bases, and 8 bases separated the two germline ends. PCR used 60 Vbeta primers and 13 Jbeta primers. The table came from immunoSEQ multiplex PCR; TCRdb's copy has only in-frame clones and leaves some out. The table records 300,000 or so clones, approximately 84% of them present only once. Concerning this clone: Antigen unknown.

Study-wide results and limits: In a later analysis, TCR beta V- and J-gene trimming was associated with a missense DCLRE1C variant. In terms of immune exposure information, only CMV serostatus was available.

This receptor was identified in a woman in her thirties or forties in good health and CMV-seropositive. J is TRBJ1-1 and V is TRBV6-5; D is unresolved. Sequencing was done on a sample of PBMCs. DNA of the CDR3: TGTGCCAGCAGTTACTCTAATGCGGTGAACACTGAAGCTTTCTTT. Amino acids: CASSYSNAVNTEAFF.